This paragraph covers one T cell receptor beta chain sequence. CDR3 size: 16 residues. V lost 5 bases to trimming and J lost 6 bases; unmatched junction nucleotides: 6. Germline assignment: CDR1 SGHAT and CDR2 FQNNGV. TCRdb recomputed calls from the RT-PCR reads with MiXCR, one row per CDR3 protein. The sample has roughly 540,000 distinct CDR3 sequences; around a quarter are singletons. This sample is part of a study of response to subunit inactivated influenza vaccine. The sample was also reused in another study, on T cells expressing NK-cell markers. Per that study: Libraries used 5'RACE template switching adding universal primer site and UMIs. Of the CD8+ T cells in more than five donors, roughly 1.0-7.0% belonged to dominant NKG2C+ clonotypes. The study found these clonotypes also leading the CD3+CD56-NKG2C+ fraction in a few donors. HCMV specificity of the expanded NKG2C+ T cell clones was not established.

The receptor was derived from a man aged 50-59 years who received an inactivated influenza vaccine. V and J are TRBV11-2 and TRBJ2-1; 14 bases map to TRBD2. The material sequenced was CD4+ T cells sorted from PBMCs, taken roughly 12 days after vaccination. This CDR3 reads CASSMTSGRGPNEQFF. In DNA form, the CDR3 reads TGTGCCAGCAGCATGACTAGCGGGAGGGGTCCCAATGAGCAGTTCTTC.